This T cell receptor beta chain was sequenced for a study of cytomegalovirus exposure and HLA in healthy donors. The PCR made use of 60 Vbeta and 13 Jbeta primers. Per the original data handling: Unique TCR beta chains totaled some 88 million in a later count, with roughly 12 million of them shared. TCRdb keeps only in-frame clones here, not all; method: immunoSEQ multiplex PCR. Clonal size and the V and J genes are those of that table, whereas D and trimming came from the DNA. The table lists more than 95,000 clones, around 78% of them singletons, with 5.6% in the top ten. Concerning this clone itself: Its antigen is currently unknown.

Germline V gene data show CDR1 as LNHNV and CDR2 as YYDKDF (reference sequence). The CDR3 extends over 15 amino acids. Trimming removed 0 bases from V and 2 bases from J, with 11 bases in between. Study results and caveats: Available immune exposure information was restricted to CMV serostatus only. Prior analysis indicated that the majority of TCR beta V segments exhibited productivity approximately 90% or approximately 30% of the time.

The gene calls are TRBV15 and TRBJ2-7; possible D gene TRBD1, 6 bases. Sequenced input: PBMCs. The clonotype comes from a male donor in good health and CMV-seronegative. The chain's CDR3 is CATSRDRGPPYEQYF. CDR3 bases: TGTGCCACCAGCAGAGACAGGGGCCCCCCCTACGAGCAGTACTTC.